This T cell receptor beta chain is drawn from a study of CD8 T cells in ankylosing spondylitis. Study-level points and caveats: Matched synovial fluid from ankylosing spondylitis patients was reported to be enriched for disease-linked clones.

The CDR3 loop spans 15 amino acids. With V trimmed by 5 bases and J by 5 bases, 8 bases remained unmatched. CDR1 and CDR2 (germline): MNHEY, SMNVEV (reference sequence). This clonotype has ten or more counts. Its antigen is unknown. The authors made TCR beta libraries by quantitative 5'-RACE with molecular barcodes. TCRdb reprocessed the 5' RACE reads via MiXCR and lists one record per CDR3 protein. The sample lists around 180,000 distinct CDR3 sequences; under 15% were seen once. This sequence was found in a female donor with ankylosing spondylitis or in good health (not recorded which). Sequences were obtained from blood, either unsorted or a sorted T cell fraction (not recorded which). This chain links TRBV27 with TRBJ2-3; 9 bases are shared with TRBD2. The CDR3 reads CASSRTSEVRDTQYF. In DNA, the CDR3 is TGTGCCAGCAGTCGGACTAGCGAGGTGAGAGATACGCAGTATTTT.